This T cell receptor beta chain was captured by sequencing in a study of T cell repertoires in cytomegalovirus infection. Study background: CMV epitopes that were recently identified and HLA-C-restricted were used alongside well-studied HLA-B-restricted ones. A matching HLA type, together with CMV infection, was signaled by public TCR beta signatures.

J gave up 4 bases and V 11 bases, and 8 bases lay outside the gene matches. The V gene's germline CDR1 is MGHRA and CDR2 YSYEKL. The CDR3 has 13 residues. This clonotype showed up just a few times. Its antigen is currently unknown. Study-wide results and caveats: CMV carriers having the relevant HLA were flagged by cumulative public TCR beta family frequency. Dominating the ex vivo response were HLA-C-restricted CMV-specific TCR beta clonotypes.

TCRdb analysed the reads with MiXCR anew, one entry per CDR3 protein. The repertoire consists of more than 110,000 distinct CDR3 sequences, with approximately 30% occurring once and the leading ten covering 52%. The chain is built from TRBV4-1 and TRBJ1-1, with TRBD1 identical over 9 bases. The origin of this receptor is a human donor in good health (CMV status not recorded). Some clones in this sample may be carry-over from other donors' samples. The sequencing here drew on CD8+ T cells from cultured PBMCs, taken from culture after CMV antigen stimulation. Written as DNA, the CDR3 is TGCGCCTCACACAGGGGGCTGGGCACTGAAGCTTTCTTT. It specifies CASHRGLGTEAFF.